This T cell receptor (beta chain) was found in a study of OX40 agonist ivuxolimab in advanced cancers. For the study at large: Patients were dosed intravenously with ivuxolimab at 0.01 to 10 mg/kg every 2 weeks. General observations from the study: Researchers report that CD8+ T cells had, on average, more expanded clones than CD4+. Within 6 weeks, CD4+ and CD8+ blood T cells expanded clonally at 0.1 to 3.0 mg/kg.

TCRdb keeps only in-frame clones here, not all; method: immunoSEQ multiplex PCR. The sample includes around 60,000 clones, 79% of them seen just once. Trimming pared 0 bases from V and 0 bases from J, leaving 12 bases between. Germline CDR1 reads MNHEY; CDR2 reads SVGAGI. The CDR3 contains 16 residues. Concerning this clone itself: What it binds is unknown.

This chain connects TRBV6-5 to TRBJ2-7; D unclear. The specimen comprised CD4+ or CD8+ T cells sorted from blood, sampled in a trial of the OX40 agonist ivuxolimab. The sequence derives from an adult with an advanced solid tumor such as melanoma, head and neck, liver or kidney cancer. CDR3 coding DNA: TGTGCCAGCAGTTACTCGATCGATCTGGGCTCCTACGAGCAGTACTTC. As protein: CASSYSIDLGSYEQYF.